The 30 T cell receptor beta chains presented below share a single source sample, sequenced in a study of technical replicates of blood from a few donors. Generated by immunoSEQ multiplex PCR, the TCRdb table keeps only in-frame clones and is missing some. The sample has some 82,000 clones, approximately 94% seen once. The sample was T cells isolated from PBMCs. These TCRs come from a human donor in good health.

J is TRBJ1-3 and V is TRBV19; no clear D gene. Trimming took off 4 bases at V and 0 bases at J, with 10 bases between the two ends. The CDR3 loop spans 15 amino acids. Germline CDR1 reads LNHDA; CDR2 reads SQIVND (reference sequence). In DNA, the CDR3 is TGTGCCAGTAGTAGGGAGAATAGCTCTGGAAACACCATATATTTT. Translating it yields CASSRENSSGNTIYF. Using reference TRBV19 and TRBJ1-3 for the parts outside the CDR3, the full variable domain is DGGITQSPKYLFRKEGQNVTLSCEQNLNHDAMYWYRQDPGQGLRLIYYSQIVNDFQKGDIAEGYSVSREKKESFPLTVTSAQKNPTAFYLCASSRENSSGNTIYFGEGSWLTVV.

The chain carries TRBV9 and TRBJ2-7, with 7 bases fitting TRBD2. The germline V gene encodes CDR1 SGDLS and CDR2 YYNGEE. Trimming at V came to 0 bases and at J to 5 bases, leaving 11 bases not matched to a gene. The CDR3 runs to 16 residues. The CDR3 sequence is CASSVETSSTRDEQYF. The CDR3, as DNA: TGTGCCAGCAGCGTAGAGACTAGCTCCACCAGAGACGAGCAGTACTTC.

The chain combines TRBV28 with TRBJ2-7; the match to TRBD1 covers 8 bases. From germline, CDR1 is MDHEN and CDR2 SYDVKM. V lost 4 bases to trimming and J lost 7 bases; unmatched junction nucleotides: 6. The CDR3 covers 13 residues. The DNA of the CDR3 is TGTGCCAGCAGTTGGACAGGGTTGCGGGAGCAGTACTTC. It yields the protein CASSWTGLREQYF.

V usage is TRBV29-1 and J usage is TRBJ2-3, with D tentatively TRBD2 (5 bases). The CDR3 covers 15 residues. Germline assignment: CDR1 SQVTM and CDR2 ANQGSEA. Trimming stripped 4 bases from V and 2 bases from J, with 16 bases between. CDR3 protein: CSVVRDPRNTDTQYF. The CDR3 DNA reads TGCAGCGTTGTTCGGGATCCGAGAAACACAGATACGCAGTATTTT.

This chain joins TRBV9 and TRBJ2-1; unclear D gene. The CDR3 extends over 14 amino acids. Per germline, CDR1 SGDLS and CDR2 YYNGEE. V was shortened by 0 bases and J by 7 bases, with 11 bases between the two germline ends. CDR3 in amino acids: CASSVELEWNEQFF. The CDR3 DNA reads TGTGCCAGCAGCGTAGAGCTCGAGTGGAATGAGCAGTTCTTC. Based on the CDR3 plus reference TRBV9 and TRBJ2-1, the full variable domain is DSGVTQTPKHLITATGQRVTLRCSPRSGDLSVYWYQQSLDQGLQFLIQYYNGEERAKGNILERFSAQQFPDLHSELNLSSLELGDSALYFCASSVELEWNEQFFGPGTRLTVL.

Only one count was recorded for this clone. The chain combines TRBV21-1 with TRBJ1-1; TRBD1, as called in the table, went unchecked against the DNA. TRBV21-1 is marked as a pseudogene. The CDR3 covers 16 residues. CDR3: CASSKVLARGHTEAFF. Here the CDR3 DNA reads TGTGCCAGCAGCAAAGTACTCGCCAGGGGCCACACTGAAGCTTTCTTT.

The V call is TRBV5-1, the J call TRBJ2-5; D is possibly TRBD1 (5 bases). The V gene's germline CDR1 is SGHRS and CDR2 YFSETQ. Trimming cost V 0 bases and J 4 bases, with 13 bases left between them. This CDR3 has 15 residues. In DNA, the CDR3 is TGCGCCAGCAGCTTGGCCAAGGGGCTAGGAGAGACCCAGTACTTC. It translates to CASSLAKGLGETQYF. Using reference TRBV5-1 and TRBJ2-5 for the parts outside the CDR3, the full variable domain is KAGVTQTPRYLIKTRGQQVTLSCSPISGHRSVSWYQQTPGQGLQFLFEYFSETQRNKGNFPGRFSGRQFSNSRSEMNVSTLELGDSALYLCASSLAKGLGETQYFGPGTRLLVL.

The V call is TRBV29-1, the J call TRBJ2-1; 8 positions match TRBD2. Looked up from germline, CDR1 is SQVTM and CDR2 is ANQGSEA. The ends lost 8 bases at V and 4 bases at J; junction bases unmatched: 7. The CDR3 totals 13 residues. The CDR3 here is CSQAASGYNEQFF. The CDR3 nucleotides read TGCAGCCAAGCGGCTAGCGGGTACAATGAGCAGTTCTTC.

The chain has TRBV29-1 and TRBJ2-3; 11 nucleotides line up with TRBD2. The junction had 2 bases not matched to a gene; V was cut back by 7 bases and J by 5 bases. The CDR3 covers 12 residues. The germline CDR1 and CDR2 sequences are SQVTM and ANQGSEA. The CDR3 nucleotides are TGCAGCGGTGGACTAGCGGGAGATACGCAGTATTTT. Protein: CSGGLAGDTQYF.

This chain uses TRBV6-5 with TRBJ2-7; 7 bases line up with TRBD2. Germline CDR1 and CDR2: MNHEY and SVGAGI. The CDR3 has 13 residues. V gave up 5 bases and J gave up 5 bases; unmatched junction bases: 6. The CDR3 region is CASSPLGGDEQYF. The DNA of the CDR3 is TGTGCCAGCAGTCCCTTGGGGGGGGACGAGCAGTACTTC.

This chain joins TRBV29-1 and TRBJ1-1, with D unclear. The CDR3 runs 11 residues. The germline V and J ends were trimmed by 5 bases and 7 bases, with 11 bases remaining between them. Germline lookup yields CDR1 SQVTM and CDR2 ANQGSEA. The CDR3 sequence is CSVITGGEAFF. The CDR3 DNA reads TGCAGCGTTATCACCGGCGGTGAAGCTTTCTTT.

This rearrangement joins TRBV6-5 to TRBJ2-1; 9 bases are a match to TRBD1. CDR3 length: 14 residues. Looked up from germline, CDR1 is MNHEY and CDR2 is SVGAGI. Losses at the gene ends were 9 bases for V and 8 bases for J; bases not matched to a gene: 11. The CDR3 reads CASQPGQGKYEQFF. DNA of the CDR3: TGTGCCAGTCAACCGGGACAGGGAAAGTATGAGCAGTTCTTC.

This sequence joins TRBV2 and TRBJ1-5; 7 nucleotides line up with TRBD1. The CDR3 extends over 12 amino acids. V was pared by 6 bases and J by 4 bases, with 0 bases of the junction left unmatched. From germline, CDR1 is SNHLY and CDR2 FYNNEI. As DNA, the CDR3 is TGTGCCAGCAGGACAGGGAATCAGCCCCAGCATTTT. As protein: CASRTGNQPQHF.

J is TRBJ1-2 and V is TRBV6-6, with TRBD1 as a possible D gene (6 bases). The V and J ends lost 6 bases and 8 bases respectively, with 10 bases between them. This CDR3 region has 11 residues. Per germline, CDR1 MNHNY and CDR2 SVGAGI (reference sequence). CDR3 loop: CASSFDRGYTF. The CDR3 bases are TGTGCCAGCAGCTTCGACAGGGGCTACACCTTC.

J is TRBJ2-7 and V is TRBV7-9; D is possibly TRBD1 (5 bases). Trimming stripped 4 bases from V and 3 bases from J, with 19 bases between. The CDR3 contains 16 residues. Germline V gene lookup returns CDR1 SEHNR and CDR2 FQNEAQ (reference sequence). CDR3 sequence: CASSSAKGYPNYEQYF. The CDR3 DNA is TGTGCCAGCAGCTCTGCTAAGGGGTATCCTAACTACGAGCAGTACTTC.

The chain combines TRBV9 with TRBJ2-1; 7 bases line up with TRBD2. The V and J ends lost 2 bases and 1 base, in that order; junction bases with no gene match: 3. Germline V gives CDR1 SGDLS, CDR2 YYNGEE. The CDR3 contains 15 residues. CDR3 sequence (DNA): TGTGCCAGCAGCGTGACAGCGGGGTCCTACAATGAGCAGTTCTTC. Protein: CASSVTAGSYNEQFF. Filled out from reference TRBV9 and TRBJ2-1, the complete variable domain reads DSGVTQTPKHLITATGQRVTLRCSPRSGDLSVYWYQQSLDQGLQFLIQYYNGEERAKGNILERFSAQQFPDLHSELNLSSLELGDSALYFCASSVTAGSYNEQFFGPGTRLTVL.

The genes are TRBV11-3 and TRBJ1-2; no clear D. V was pared by 2 bases and J by 4 bases, with 11 bases between. Looked up from germline, CDR1 is SGHNT and CDR2 is YENEEA. The length of the CDR3 is 14 residues. The chain's CDR3 is CASSLYSYTYGYTF. The CDR3 DNA sequence: TGTGCCAGCAGCTTATACTCTTATACCTATGGCTACACCTTC.

V usage is TRBV11-2 and J usage is TRBJ2-6; 7 positions match TRBD2. Germline V lookup: CDR1 SGHAT, CDR2 FQNNGV. J was trimmed by 3 bases and V by 3 bases; bases with no gene match: 2. This CDR3 has 15 amino acids. CDR3 residues: CASSFREGGANVLTF. The CDR3 region has the DNA TGTGCCAGCAGCTTTAGGGAGGGTGGGGCCAACGTCCTGACTTTC.

The chain employs TRBV7-9 and TRBJ2-3, with D hard to call. CDR3 length equals 14 residues. The V gene lost 1 base and the J gene lost 4 bases, with 9 bases spanning the gap. CDR1 and CDR2 (germline): SEHNR, FQNEAQ (reference sequence). Written as DNA, the CDR3 is TGTGCCAGCAGCTTAGTAGATCCCGCAGATACGCAGTATTTT. It translates to CASSLVDPADTQYF.

The sample holds one count of this clone. The CDR3 sequence: CASSKNAGANVLTF. As DNA, the CDR3 is TGTGCCAGCAGCAAAAATGCTGGGGCCAACGTCCTGACTTTC. The chain combines TRBV27 with TRBJ2-6; D remains unclear. The CDR3 sequence is 14 residues long. Germline CDR1 MNHEY, CDR2 SMNVEV (reference sequence). Trimming removed 6 bases from V and 2 bases from J, with 8 bases in between.

The chain uses TRBV5-1 and TRBJ2-4; TRBD1 matches 9 bases. With V trimmed by 0 bases and J by 1 base, 2 bases remained unmatched. In germline, CDR1 is SGHRS, CDR2 YFSETQ. This CDR3 has 16 residues. The CDR3 DNA is TGCGCCAGCAGCTTGGGGACAGGGGACGCCAAAAACATTCAGTACTTC. Translating gives CASSLGTGDAKNIQYF.

The chain uses TRBV5-1 and TRBJ2-7; 16 positions match TRBD2. Trimming cost V 0 bases and J 4 bases; bases outside gene matches: 4. Germline CDR1 SGHRS, CDR2 YFSETQ. The CDR3 is made up of 17 amino acids. The CDR3 here is CASSLEGLAGGGYEQYF. As DNA, the CDR3 is TGCGCCAGCAGCTTGGAGGGACTAGCGGGAGGGGGTTACGAGCAGTACTTC.

The chain couples TRBV11-2 to TRBJ2-7, with 7 positions matching TRBD1. Germline CDR1 and CDR2: SGHAT and FQNNGV. The CDR3 is made up of 15 amino acids. The junction had 7 bases not matched to a gene; V was cut back by 2 bases and J by 3 bases. The CDR3: CASSLRGQSFYEQYF. Here the CDR3 DNA reads TGTGCCAGCAGCTTAAGGGGACAGTCTTTCTACGAGCAGTACTTC.

The chain couples TRBV19 to TRBJ2-7, with TRBD2 identical over 7 bases. The V and J ends lost 3 bases and 1 base, in that order; junction bases with no gene match: 9. This CDR3 has 16 residues. The germline gives CDR1 LNHDA, CDR2 SQIVND (reference sequence). The CDR3 loop is CASSISSRETSYEQYF. The CDR3 DNA reads TGTGCCAGTAGTATCAGCTCGCGGGAGACATCCTACGAGCAGTACTTC.

V gene TRBV19 combines with J gene TRBJ1-5, with 7 bases lining up with TRBD1. V gave up 6 bases and J gave up 0 bases; unmatched junction bases: 5. CDR1 LNHDA and CDR2 SQIVND come from the germline V gene (reference sequence). CDR3 length equals 15 residues. The CDR3 sequence: CASSEHRGSNQPQHF. Written as DNA, the CDR3 is TGTGCCAGTAGCGAACACAGGGGTAGCAATCAGCCCCAGCATTTT.

The rearrangement joins TRBV7-9 to TRBJ2-3, with D uncertain. The V gene's germline CDR1 is SEHNR and CDR2 FQNEAQ (reference sequence). This CDR3 has 13 residues. Trimming cost V 1 base and J 1 base, with 3 bases left between them. This chain's CDR3 is CASSLGGTDTQYF. The DNA of the CDR3 is TGTGCCAGCAGCTTAGGCGGCACAGATACGCAGTATTTT.

This chain joins TRBV7-6 and TRBJ1-5; unclear D gene. CDR1 SGHVS and CDR2 FNYEAQ come from the germline V gene. V lost 5 bases and J 5 bases, leaving 10 bases between the germline ends. This CDR3 has 13 residues. CDR3 in DNA: TGTGCCAGCAGCGGGGAGGGAGATCAGCCCCAGCATTTT. This codes for CASSGEGDQPQHF.

The V gene is TRBV12-5, the J gene TRBJ1-3; TRBD1 might be the D (5 bases). V lost 0 bases and J lost 0, with 12 bases in between. From germline, CDR1 is LGHNT and CDR2 FRNRAP. The CDR3 sequence is 17 residues long. The chain's CDR3 is CASGLVGRGLSGNTIYF. CDR3 bases: TGTGCTAGTGGTTTGGTAGGGCGGGGACTCTCTGGAAACACCATATATTTT. The entire variable domain, with the rest obtained from reference TRBV12-5 and TRBJ1-3, is as follows: DARVTQTPRHKVTEMGQEVTMRCQPILGHNTVFWYRQTMMQGLELLAYFRNRAPLDDSGMPKDRFSAEMPDATLATLKIQPSEPRDSAVYFCASGLVGRGLSGNTIYFGEGSWLTVV.

CDR3: CASSQDRGEGEKLFF. The CDR3 DNA reads TGCGCCAGCAGCCAAGATCGTGGGGAGGGGGAAAAACTGTTTTTT. The genes are TRBV4-1 and TRBJ1-4; TRBD1 is a possible D gene (5 bases). The CDR3 runs 15 residues. V lost 0 bases to trimming and J lost 8 bases, with 13 bases between them. CDR1 MGHRA and CDR2 YSYEKL come from the germline V gene.

The chain uses TRBV6-1 and TRBJ2-7; TRBD2 aligns across 8 bases. The CDR3 sequence is 13 residues long. V was clipped by 7 bases and J by 2 bases; unmatched bases: 4. Looked up from germline, CDR1 is MNHNS and CDR2 is SASEGT. CDR3 sequence reads: CASTGTRAYEQYF. Written as DNA, the CDR3 is TGTGCCAGCACCGGGACTAGGGCCTACGAGCAGTACTTC.